Listed here are 16 T cell receptor beta chains from one sample, sequenced in a study of CD8+CD57+ T cells in acquired aplastic anemia. Genomic DNA, the template, was used for profiling of the TCR beta VDJ and CDR3. MiXCR, run by TCRdb on the reads, gives a single entry per CDR3 protein. The profile shows 35,000 to 45,000 distinct CDR3 sequences, around 67% of them singletons. The specimen was sorted CD4+, CD8+, or CD8+CD57+ T cells (not recorded which) from PBMCs. The source is a human donor in good health, serving as a control.

The genes are TRBV2 and TRBJ2-6; D gene unclear. The CDR3 consists of 16 residues. The germline V and J ends were trimmed by 7 bases and 1 base, with 14 bases remaining between them. Germline CDR1 and CDR2: SNHLY and FYNNEI. This CDR3 reads CASKPDGGSGANVLTF. CDR3 nucleotides: TGTGCCAGCAAGCCGGACGGTGGGTCTGGGGCCAACGTCCTGACTTTC.

This clonotype was seen repeatedly, ten times or more. The chain employs TRBV7-9 and TRBJ1-6; D is unresolved. The germline V gene encodes CDR1 SEHNR and CDR2 FQNEAQ (reference sequence). The CDR3 loop spans 12 amino acids. The V end lost 2 bases, the J end lost 6 bases, and 2 bases lay between the germline ends. The CDR3 here is CASSLSNSPLHF. CDR3 DNA sequence: TGTGCCAGCAGCTTAAGTAATTCACCCCTCCACTTT. The full variable domain, completed using reference TRBV7-9 and TRBJ1-6, is DTGVSQNPRHKITKRGQNVTFRCDPISEHNRLYWYRQTLGQGPEFLTYFQNEAQLEKSRLLSDRFSAERPKGSFSTLEIQRTEQGDSAMYLCASSLSNSPLHFGNGTRLTVT.

The chain uses TRBV29-1 and TRBJ1-4, with D perhaps TRBD1 (5 bases). Trimming shortened V by 7 bases and J by 6 bases, and 12 bases separated the two germline ends. CDR1 is SQVTM, CDR2 ANQGSEA, per germline. CDR3 length equals 12 residues. The CDR3 loop is CSASSGDEKLFF. The DNA for the CDR3 is TGCAGCGCCAGCTCGGGGGATGAAAAACTGTTTTTT.

The chain uses TRBV20-1 and TRBJ2-7; D tentatively reads TRBD1 or TRBD2 (5 bases each). The V end was cut by 7 bases, the J end by 0 bases, with 10 bases between. Germline CDR1 DFQATT, CDR2 SNEGSKA (reference sequence). The CDR3 spans 12 residues. The CDR3 DNA reads TGCAGTGGCCAGGGACGCTCCTACGAGCAGTACTTC. It codes for CSGQGRSYEQYF.

This rearrangement joins TRBV25-1 to TRBJ1-2; unclear D gene. The CDR3 has 13 amino acids. The V end lost 6 bases, the J end lost 2 bases, and 10 bases lay between the germline ends. Germline V gives CDR1 MGHDK, CDR2 SYGVNS. In nucleotides, the CDR3 is TGTGCCAGCAGCCTCGGGATCAACTATGGCTACACCTTC. It codes for CASSLGINYGYTF.

The count of this clonotype is one. This chain links TRBV14 with TRBJ2-1; the D gene is possibly TRBD1 (5 bases). The CDR3 is made up of 16 amino acids. Germline V gives CDR1 SGHDN, CDR2 FVKESK. The V gene lost 2 bases and the J gene lost 2 bases, with 13 bases spanning the gap. The CDR3 loop reads CASSQLPGITYNEQFF. The CDR3 region has the DNA TGTGCCAGCAGCCAATTACCAGGGATAACCTACAATGAGCAGTTCTTC.

This clonotype is medium-sized in the sample. The chain links TRBV9 to TRBJ1-6, with a weak D call TRBD1 (6 bases). Trimming took 0 bases from V and 8 from J, leaving 12 bases between them. The CDR3 has 15 amino acids. Germline loops: CDR1 SGDLS, CDR2 YYNGEE. The CDR3 sequence: CASSVVGTPHSPLHF. The CDR3 DNA reads TGTGCCAGCAGCGTAGTCGGGACACCCCATTCACCCCTCCACTTT.

The V and J genes are TRBV2 and TRBJ1-1; the D gene is possibly TRBD1 (5 bases). V was clipped by 6 bases and J by 0 bases, with 8 bases between them. Germline V gene lookup returns CDR1 SNHLY and CDR2 FYNNEI. CDR3 length equals 13 residues. The chain's CDR3 is CASRKGMNTEAFF. The CDR3 DNA reads as TGTGCCAGCAGGAAGGGGATGAACACTGAAGCTTTCTTT.

The V gene is TRBV7-3, the J gene TRBJ1-1; D is ambiguous. Trimming took off 4 bases at V and 4 bases at J, with 10 bases between the two ends. Germline V gene sequence: CDR1 SGHTA, CDR2 FQGTGA. The CDR3 has 13 residues. The CDR3 region has the DNA TGTGCCAGCAGCTGGAGTGTTAGCACTGAAGCTTTCTTT. Amino acids: CASSWSVSTEAFF.

This clonotype was seen repeatedly, ten times or more. J is TRBJ2-1 and V is TRBV11-3; D is possibly TRBD2 (6 bases). The CDR3 runs 16 residues. Germline V gene lookup returns CDR1 SGHNT and CDR2 YENEEA. Deletions cut 0 bases from V and 7 bases from J, with 16 bases between. CDR3 region: CASSLEGGGAKNEQFF. The CDR3 nucleotides are TGTGCCAGCAGCTTAGAGGGGGGAGGAGCGAAAAATGAGCAGTTCTTC.

As for this clonotype: A junction boundary mismatches the germline segment, possibly from a read error. The chain employs TRBV7-7 and TRBJ2-7; the match to TRBD2 covers 11 bases. Germline V gene data show CDR1 as SSHAT and CDR2 as FNYEAQ (reference sequence). The length of the CDR3 is 14 residues. The CDR3 loop reads CASSLAGGLYEQYF. In nucleotides, the CDR3 is TGTGCTAGCAGCTTAGCGGGGGGGCTCTACGAGCAGTACTTC.

In this sample, this clonotype turned up a few times. The chain links TRBV29-1 to TRBJ2-7, with 8 positions matching TRBD2. Germline values: CDR1 SQVTM, CDR2 ANQGSEA. The trim removed 3 bases at V and 0 bases at J, leaving 7 bases unmatched. This CDR3 has 15 amino acids. The CDR3 nucleotides are TGCAGCGTTGAGTTAGCGGGGTCCAGCTCCTACGAGCAGTACTTC. The encoded protein is CSVELAGSSSYEQYF.

The rearrangement links TRBV5-6 to TRBJ1-1; D is ambiguous. V dropped 2 bases and J dropped 6 bases, with 11 bases sitting between them. This CDR3 spans 13 amino acids. Per germline, CDR1 SGHDT and CDR2 YYEEEE. The CDR3 sequence: CASSFAGGAEAFF. The CDR3 coding sequence is TGTGCCAGCAGCTTTGCAGGAGGTGCTGAAGCTTTCTTT.

This clonotype was recorded many times. The V gene is TRBV4-1, the J gene TRBJ1-1; 7 positions agree with TRBD1. CDR1 MGHRA and CDR2 YSYEKL come from the germline V gene. J gave up 4 bases and V 1 base, and 3 bases lay outside the gene matches. The CDR3 extends over 14 amino acids. The DNA of the CDR3 is TGCGCCAGCAGCCAAGCCCAGGGGGGCACTGAAGCTTTCTTT. Its protein product is CASSQAQGGTEAFF.

This sequence joins TRBV6-1 and TRBJ2-7, with 8 positions matching TRBD1. This CDR3 contains 14 residues. Germline V gene data show CDR1 as MNHNS and CDR2 as SASEGT. V lost 2 bases and J lost 3; bases outside the gene matches: 3. CDR3 nucleotide sequence: TGTGCCAGCAGTGAAATTGGGACAGGCTACGAGCAGTACTTC. Translation gives CASSEIGTGYEQYF.

V gene TRBV7-8 combines with J gene TRBJ2-7; 8 bases are shared with TRBD1. Trimming cost V 5 bases and J 9 bases; bases outside gene matches: 12. This CDR3 is 14 amino acids long. The germline CDR1 and CDR2 sequences are SGHVS and FQNEAQ. Here the CDR3 DNA reads TGTGCCAGCAGCGCGAGAGACAGGGGAGAATGGCAGTACTTC. This gives the protein CASSARDRGEWQYF.